A single T cell receptor (beta chain) is shown here with its context. The target of this receptor is not known. No base quality values were provided; no much bigger clone lies one nucleotide off. This sample was included in a study of T cells after posttransplantation cyclophosphamide (dated by TCRdb to 2016 to 2017). For the wider study: T cell repertoire reconstitution was tracked by TRB sequencing after myeloablative bone marrow transplantation in which posttransplantation cyclophosphamide was used as GVHD prophylaxis. TRB sequencing was also done on up to 3 additional blood samples from 2 to 5.2 years after transplant in 3 patients, and on pretransplant blood from several patients. Public TRB sequences were checked against a database of over 3,000 sequences associated with responses to pathogens, tumor antigens, self-antigens and alloantigens. TRB sequencing was performed on blood from all 35 or so PTCy patients with 1-year posttransplant specimens. Because TRA and TRB clonality correlated tightly in 9 samples, the subsequent TCR analyses were limited to TRB only. Samples from 35 PTCy-treated patients, along with samples from roughly 15 of their related bone marrow donors, underwent antigen receptor sequencing.

The junction carries 11 bases between V and J, which are trimmed by 7 bases and 5 bases respectively. The germline V gene supplies CDR1 SNHLY and CDR2 FYNNEI. Taken from cysteine to phenylalanine, the CDR3 has 13 residues. The CDR3 DNA has 39 bases and is translated from base 1. Broad study findings and their caveats: At 1-2 months, donor-recipient similarity was low but rose over the first year, and the later blood repertoires were often dominated by donor CD8+ memory clones. The TRB repertoires of T cells infiltrating skin or GI tract showed only limited overlap with the TRB repertoires of T cells in blood. Across 45 or so patients, TRB clonality was highly associated with recipient CMV seropositivity and CMV reactivation, and PTCy diversity was similar to diversity in CNI/methotrexate controls.

A control cohort of 10 to 11 patients who had been given myeloablative marrow transplants with methotrexate plus a calcineurin inhibitor was sampled 1 year after transplant. Peripheral blood and bone marrow mononuclear cells were isolated by Ficoll-Hypaque density centrifugation and were cryopreserved. Genomic DNA was used for TRB sequencing, which was performed with the immunoSEQ assay at survey resolution or with the hsTCRB kit. The study's own analysis went as follows. Initial read processing used immunoSEQ software, and repertoire analyses used the LymphoSeq R package. Clonality was computed as 1 minus normalized Shannon entropy; Gini coefficient was also calculated for each TRB dataset. To infer phenotypes in unsorted samples, TRB sequences from sorted subsets of the recipient or donor were mapped onto unsorted samples from the same recipient. The clones in this table, taken by TCRdb from immuneACCESS, are in-frame only. Not every clone is retained; where verified, under half of the shortfall comes from an unresolved V gene, and the cause of the rest is unknown. The DNA was the basis for D and trimming; V, J and clone size are from that table. The sample profile shows about 15,000 clones; less than 90% of them were found once. The ten largest clonotypes hold less than 6.5% of the sample.

This sequence was found in a young adult male patient who received an allogeneic stem cell transplant from a related donor, was CMV-positive, and had no GVHD. Some T cells seen after a transplant may have their origin in the graft donor. The chain is assembled from TRBV2 and TRBJ1-4, with no reliable assignment of the D segment. Here the sequenced sample was PBMCs, taken roughly 350 days after allogeneic stem cell transplant with calcineurin inhibitor and methotrexate. The CDR3 is CASISGRNEKLFF. The DNA sequence is as follows: TGTGCCAGCATATCCGGTCGGAATGAAAAACTGTTTTTT.